This TCR beta chain is from a study of T-cell memory formation after mild COVID-19. Study findings and constraints: CD4+ contracting clones were mainly CM and EM; CD8+ ones, EMRA.

TCRdb reanalysed the 5' RACE reads using MiXCR and keeps one entry per CDR3 protein. The sample holds 340,000 or so distinct CDR3 sequences; 10% to 15% are singletons and the top ten take 20% to 25%. Details on this clonotype: Its antigen is not identified.

The sequence was collected from a man between 18 and 29 years old who had mild COVID-19 (a few samples of this study predate the infection). Cell type and time point are not known. The specimen sequenced was PBMCs or a T cell subset sorted from them (not recorded which).

CDR3 region: CASSPAVGSGEQFF. The CDR3 coding sequence is TGCGCCAGCAGCCCTGCTGTGGGATCCGGTGAGCAGTTCTTC. The V gene is TRBV4-3, the J gene TRBJ2-1; D is unresolved. CDR1 LGHNA and CDR2 YSLEER come from the germline V gene. CDR3 length: 14 residues. Trimming removed 4 bases from V and 9 bases from J, with 16 bases in between.